The 31 T cell receptor beta chains below come from one sample, sequenced in a study of blood T cells in healthy people across ages. A second about 7 to 12 cycle PCR used barcoded and J-beta primers. Via MiXCR, TCRdb re-called the 5' RACE reads, giving one row per CDR3 protein. This table holds 1.2 million to 1.5 million distinct CDR3 sequences, 59% found once. Material for sequencing was blood. The receptors originated from a man between 18 and 35 years old in good health.

This clonotype was counted only a few times. The rearrangement joins TRBV12-3 or TRBV12-4 to TRBJ2-7; D ambiguous. The CDR3 runs 14 residues. V lost 4 bases, J lost 3 bases, and 13 bases lay in between. The CDR3 DNA is TGTGCCAGCAGTTCCCCCGTCGATCGCTACGAGCAGTACTTC. Amino acids: CASSSPVDRYEQYF.

V is TRBV4-3 and J is TRBJ2-1; D may be TRBD2 (6 bases). Germline V gene sequence: CDR1 LGHNA, CDR2 YSLEER. Trimming removed 0 bases from V and 13 bases from J, with 22 bases in between. The CDR3 extends over 16 amino acids. CDR3 residues: CASSQESGVLSSTQFF. The DNA for the CDR3 is TGCGCCAGCAGCCAAGAGTCGGGGGTCCTCTCGAGCACACAGTTCTTC.

CDR3 sequence: CAWSLRPGFSYEQYF. In nucleotides, the CDR3 is TGTGCCTGGAGTTTAAGGCCAGGTTTCTCCTACGAGCAGTACTTC. The rearrangement uses TRBV30 and TRBJ2-7; D unclear. Trimming removed 2 bases from V and 0 bases from J, with 14 bases in between. CDR3 size: 15 residues. Germline V CDR1 and CDR2: GTSNPN, SVGIG (reference sequence).

This clonotype was found a few times. The rearrangement links TRBV2 to TRBJ2-3, with D maybe TRBD1 (6 bases). Germline V lookup: CDR1 SNHLY, CDR2 FYNNEI. The CDR3 sequence is 16 residues long. Trimming pared 5 bases from V and 0 bases from J, leaving 15 bases between. CDR3 loop: CASSSVDSSSTDTQYF. The CDR3 DNA is TGTGCCAGCAGTTCCGTGGACAGTTCTAGCACAGATACGCAGTATTTT.

The chain combines TRBV5-1 with TRBJ1-5; 8 bases align to TRBD1. Looked up from germline, CDR1 is SGHRS and CDR2 is YFSETQ. The CDR3 has 15 amino acids. The junction had 7 bases not matched to a gene; V was cut back by 4 bases and J by 4 bases. The CDR3 here is CASSPTGQVNQPQHF. DNA for the CDR3: TGCGCCAGCAGCCCCACGGGACAGGTTAATCAGCCCCAGCATTTT.

This chain uses TRBV29-1 with TRBJ2-5, with D hard to call. CDR3 length: 12 residues. Trimming took 5 bases from V and 2 from J, leaving 9 bases between them. Germline lookup yields CDR1 SQVTM and CDR2 ANQGSEA. CDR3 sequence (DNA): TGCAGCGTTTCGGACCTACAAGAGACCCAGTACTTC. This encodes CSVSDLQETQYF.

This rearrangement joins TRBV6-1 to TRBJ1-2; weak D call: TRBD1 (5 bases). The CDR3 sequence is 14 residues long. V was shortened by 0 bases and J by 5 bases, with 10 bases between the two germline ends. The germline V gene has CDR1 MNHNS and CDR2 SASEGT. The CDR3 nucleotides read TGTGCCAGCAGTGAAGCCTGGGGGAGGTATGGCTACACCTTC. Translating it yields CASSEAWGRYGYTF.

This chain joins TRBV29-1 and TRBJ2-1; D is ambiguous. With 7 bases removed from V and 7 bases from J, the gap between germline ends came to 14 bases. The CDR3 is 12 amino acids. The germline V gene has CDR1 SQVTM and CDR2 ANQGSEA. CDR3 residues: CSGVPRTNEQFF. DNA for the CDR3: TGCAGCGGCGTCCCCCGAACTAATGAGCAGTTCTTC.

The chain combines TRBV7-2 with TRBJ2-3; D possibly matches TRBD1 or TRBD2 (5 bases each). CDR3 length: 16 residues. V was pared by 7 bases and J by 6 bases, with 23 bases between. The germline V gene encodes CDR1 SGHTA and CDR2 FQGNSA. The CDR3: CASTLRGSRAGDTQYF. DNA of the CDR3: TGTGCCAGCACCTTGAGGGGCTCCCGGGCCGGGGATACGCAGTATTTT.

In this sample, this clonotype turned up a few times. CDR3 DNA: TGTGCCAGCAGCACCCTGGGGGTTAATGAGCAGTTCTTC. This sequence encodes CASSTLGVNEQFF. The rearrangement uses TRBV27 and TRBJ2-1; D possibly matches TRBD1 or TRBD2 (5 bases each). Trimming shortened V by 6 bases and J by 7 bases, and 13 bases separated the two germline ends. Per germline, CDR1 MNHEY and CDR2 SMNVEV (reference sequence). The CDR3 is made up of 13 amino acids.

The rearrangement uses TRBV7-9 and TRBJ2-7; possibly TRBD1 or TRBD2 for D (6 bases each). Germline loops: CDR1 SEHNR, CDR2 FQNEAQ (reference sequence). V lost 6 bases and J 2 bases, leaving 17 bases between the germline ends. The CDR3 sequence is 15 residues long. As DNA, the CDR3 is TGTGCCAGCAGTACTTACGGGGGCTCCGCCTACGAGCAGTACTTC. This encodes CASSTYGGSAYEQYF.

The chain is built from TRBV4-3 and TRBJ1-2; no firm D call. This CDR3 has 16 residues. Looked up from germline, CDR1 is LGHNA and CDR2 is YSLEER. Trimming stripped 4 bases from V and 8 bases from J, with 23 bases between. The chain's CDR3 is CASSRSWQDQYLGYTF. CDR3 DNA sequence: TGCGCCAGCAGCCGCTCTTGGCAGGACCAGTACTTAGGCTACACCTTC.

V is TRBV5-1 and J is TRBJ2-1; 8 bases are shared with TRBD2. Germline trimming cut 0 bases from V and 11 bases from J; bases unmatched to any gene: 4. Germline V gene lookup returns CDR1 SGHRS and CDR2 YFSETQ. The CDR3 length is 13 residues. CDR3 loop: CASSLGSGNQQFF. The DNA for the CDR3 is TGCGCCAGCAGCTTGGGTAGCGGGAATCAGCAGTTCTTC.

The gene calls are TRBV29-1 and TRBJ2-1, with D hard to call. CDR1 and CDR2 from the germline V gene are SQVTM and ANQGSEA. There are 14 residues in the CDR3. V dropped 4 bases and J dropped 7 bases, with 17 bases sitting between them. The CDR3 sequence: CSVALRWGLNEQFF. The CDR3 DNA is TGCAGCGTTGCTCTCAGGTGGGGATTAAATGAGCAGTTCTTC.

Written as DNA, the CDR3 is TGTGCCAGCACGCCCAAACCAGATACGCAGTATTTT. It yields the protein CASTPKPDTQYF. The chain has TRBV7-9 and TRBJ2-3; the D is unclear. V was pared by 7 bases and J by 4 bases, with 9 bases between. The germline V gene encodes CDR1 SEHNR and CDR2 FQNEAQ (reference sequence). CDR3 length: 12 amino acids.

CDR3 sequence reads: CAGVGRTEYGYTF. The CDR3, as DNA: TGTGCCGGCGTTGGAAGGACAGAGTATGGCTACACCTTC. J is TRBJ1-2 and V is TRBV6-1; a weak D match, TRBD1 (6 bases). From germline, CDR1 is MNHNS and CDR2 SASEGT. Trimming took 11 bases from V and 5 from J, leaving 18 bases between them. This CDR3 has 13 residues.

This chain connects TRBV14 to TRBJ2-3; the D gene is possibly TRBD2 (5 bases). CDR1 is SGHDN and CDR2 is FVKESK in the germline V gene. The germline V and J ends were trimmed by 1 base and 1 base, with 15 bases remaining between them. This CDR3 region has 17 residues. The CDR3 coding sequence is TGTGCCAGCAGCCAAGCTGCGGGCAGGCTTCGCACAGATACGCAGTATTTT. This sequence encodes CASSQAAGRLRTDTQYF.

The V call is TRBV20-1, the J call TRBJ2-7; no clear D gene. With 1 base removed from V and 0 bases from J, the gap between germline ends came to 7 bases. The CDR3 consists of 13 residues. Germline CDR1 and CDR2: DFQATT and SNEGSKA (reference sequence). The CDR3 DNA sequence: TGCAGTGCTAGAGCGGCCGCCTCCTACGAGCAGTACTTC. Amino acid sequence: CSARAAASYEQYF.

The rearrangement joins TRBV21-1 to TRBJ1-5; the table names TRBD1, a call not compared with the DNA. TRBV21-1 is a known pseudogene. The CDR3 covers 16 residues. The CDR3 spells CAPLGQGLHSNQPQHF. In DNA form, the CDR3 reads TGTGCCCCACTGGGACAGGGATTACATAGCAATCAGCCCCAGCATTTT.

CDR3 residues: CASSGSSTKNIQYF. CDR3 nucleotide sequence: TGTGCCAGCAGTGGTTCCTCGACCAAAAACATTCAGTACTTC. The chain links TRBV27 to TRBJ2-4, with unresolved D. The CDR3 consists of 14 residues. Between the trimmed V and J ends, which lost 5 bases and 2 bases, there was a span of 10 bases. Per germline, CDR1 MNHEY and CDR2 SMNVEV (reference sequence).

The gene calls are TRBV29-1 and TRBJ2-7; D not certain. CDR3 length: 17 amino acids. Germline V gives CDR1 SQVTM, CDR2 ANQGSEA. Trimming took off 5 bases at V and 2 bases at J, with 25 bases between the two ends. CDR3 coding DNA: TGCAGCGTTCTCGGTTCGGCATCGGGTCCAACTCCCTACGAGCAGTACTTC. Translating gives CSVLGSASGPTPYEQYF.

This chain joins TRBV4-3 and TRBJ1-1; D is uncertain. With 0 bases removed from V and 0 bases from J, the gap between germline ends came to 17 bases. This CDR3 has 18 residues. The germline CDR1 and CDR2 sequences are LGHNA and YSLEER. In DNA form, the CDR3 reads TGCGCCAGCAGCCAAGATTCTGTCAAGGGCTACATGAACACTGAAGCTTTCTTT. This gives the protein CASSQDSVKGYMNTEAFF.

The V call is TRBV27, the J call TRBJ1-1, with D tentatively TRBD1 (5 bases). Between the trimmed V and J ends, which lost 2 bases and 4 bases, there was a span of 20 bases. The CDR3 totals 17 residues. Germline-derived CDR1 and CDR2 are MNHEY and SMNVEV (reference sequence). CDR3 DNA sequence: TGTGCCAGCAGTTTAGCTTTAGTTGGGGGAATACTCACTGAAGCTTTCTTT. It translates to CASSLALVGGILTEAFF.

Of note for this clonotype: A junction end diverges from the germline sequence, so it may reflect a read error. The CDR3 DNA reads as TGTGCCAGCAGCAAAGATCGGGGGGGAGACTGGATCTACGAGCAGTACTTC. This encodes CASSKDRGGDWIYEQYF. V gene TRBV3-1 combines with J gene TRBJ2-4; 8 bases line up with TRBD2. The end of the DNA is better explained by TRBJ2-7, so the J call may be wrong. The V gene's germline CDR1 is LGHDT and CDR2 YNNKEL (reference sequence). The CDR3 extends over 17 amino acids.

The chain employs TRBV11-2 and TRBJ2-3, with TRBD2 matching over 10 bases. The CDR3 runs 16 residues. Trimming at V came to 1 base and at J to 5 bases, leaving 6 bases not matched to a gene. Germline values: CDR1 SGHAT, CDR2 FQNNGV. Here the CDR3 DNA reads TGTGCCAGCAGCTTAGTGAGTAGCGGGGGGCGAGATACGCAGTATTTT. This translates into CASSLVSSGGRDTQYF.

This clonotype was seen a few times. This rearrangement joins TRBV12-3 or TRBV12-4 to TRBJ2-1; 9 positions agree with TRBD2. This CDR3 comprises 15 residues. Trimming took 7 bases from V and 2 from J; bases not matched to a gene: 6. The CDR3 loop is CASTLGLATYNEQFF. In DNA form, the CDR3 reads TGTGCCAGCACGCTGGGACTAGCCACCTACAATGAGCAGTTCTTC.

The chain employs TRBV20-1 and TRBJ1-2, with D perhaps matching TRBD1 (5 bases). The CDR3 consists of 15 residues. Trimming pared 0 bases from V and 3 bases from J, leaving 14 bases between. The germline CDR1 and CDR2 sequences are DFQATT and SNEGSKA (reference sequence). The CDR3 is CSARDRWQGDYGYTF. Here the CDR3 DNA reads TGCAGTGCTAGAGATCGGTGGCAGGGAGACTATGGCTACACCTTC.

This chain connects TRBV7-9 to TRBJ1-1, with 10 bases lining up with TRBD1. The germline V gene has CDR1 SEHNR and CDR2 FQNEAQ (reference sequence). This CDR3 is 18 amino acids long. J was trimmed by 10 bases and V by 0 bases; bases with no gene match: 17. CDR3 coding DNA: TGTGCCAGCAGCTTAGCCTACCGGGACAGGGGAAGAAGAGTTCCAGCTTTCTTT. It is translated as CASSLAYRDRGRRVPAFF.

The chain uses TRBV24-1 and TRBJ2-7; D unclear. Germline-derived CDR1 and CDR2 are KGHDR and SFDVKD. CDR3 size: 12 residues. V was trimmed by 3 bases and J by 0 bases, leaving 2 bases between them. The CDR3 loop reads CATSDPSYEQYF. The CDR3 DNA is TGTGCCACCAGTGATCCCTCCTACGAGCAGTACTTC.

The chain joins TRBV29-1 to TRBJ2-1; D unclear. This CDR3 comprises 10 residues. V lost 5 bases to trimming and J lost 5 bases, with 4 bases between them. Per germline, CDR1 SQVTM and CDR2 ANQGSEA. CDR3 region: CSVLDNEQFF. For the CDR3, the DNA is TGCAGCGTTCTGGACAATGAGCAGTTCTTC.

CDR3 sequence: CASSLPDRDGEQYF. CDR3 DNA sequence: TGTGCCAGCAGCTTACCGGACAGGGACGGCGAGCAGTACTTC. This chain uses TRBV7-9 with TRBJ2-4; TRBD1 matches at 8 bases. The end of the DNA is better explained by TRBJ2-7, so the J call may be wrong. Germline CDR1 and CDR2: SEHNR and FQNEAQ (reference sequence). CDR3 length: 14 residues.